This T cell receptor beta chain was sequenced in a study of cytomegalovirus exposure and HLA in healthy donors. The donors gave bone marrow, and they were healthy. These donors counted as nominally healthy when sampled, but unrecorded immune exposures were likely. V was pared by 3 bases and J by 4 bases, with 5 bases of the junction left unmatched. The germline gives CDR1 MGHRA, CDR2 YSYEKL. The CDR3 runs 15 residues. Study-level points and caveats: Researchers reported in a later analysis that common viral pathogens appeared linked to several top clusters. High sensitivity and specificity were reportedly achieved when the classifier diagnosed cytomegalovirus status.

Primers included in the PCR were 60 Vbeta and 13 Jbeta primers. Data came from immunoSEQ multiplex PCR; TCRdb stores just in-frame clones and leaves some out. The repertoire consists of about 140,000 clones, with 75% occurring once and the leading ten covering about 3.5%. Concerning this clone itself: Its antigen is unknown.

V and J are TRBV4-1 and TRBJ2-7; TRBD1 matches 11 bases. The receptor's source is a man aged 35 to 55 in good health and CMV-seronegative. The sample was PBMCs. In DNA, the CDR3 is TGCGCCAGCAGCCACCCGGGACAGGGGGATTACGAGCAGTACTTC. Its protein is CASSHPGQGDYEQYF.